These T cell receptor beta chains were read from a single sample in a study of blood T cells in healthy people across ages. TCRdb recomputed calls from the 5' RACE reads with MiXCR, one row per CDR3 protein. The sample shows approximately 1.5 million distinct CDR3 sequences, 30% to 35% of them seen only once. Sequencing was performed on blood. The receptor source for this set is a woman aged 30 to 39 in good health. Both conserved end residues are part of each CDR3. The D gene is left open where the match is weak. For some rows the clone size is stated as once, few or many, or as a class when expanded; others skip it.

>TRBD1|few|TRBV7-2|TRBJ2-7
CASSLIGTGGYEQYF
TGTGCCAGCAGCTTAATTGGGACAGGGGGCTACGAGCAGTACTTC
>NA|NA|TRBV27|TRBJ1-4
CASSLGQGGKLFF
TGTGCCAGCAGTTTAGGCCAAGGGGGAAAACTGTTTTTT
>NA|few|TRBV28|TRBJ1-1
CARTGRMNTEAFF
TGTGCCAGGACGGGACGGATGAACACTGAAGCTTTCTTT
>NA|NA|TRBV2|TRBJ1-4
CASNPGPDEKLFF
TGTGCCAGCAATCCGGGGCCGGATGAAAAACTGTTTTTT
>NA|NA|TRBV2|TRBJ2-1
CASSEGSWINEQFF
TGTGCCAGCAGTGAAGGCTCGTGGATTAATGAGCAGTTCTTC
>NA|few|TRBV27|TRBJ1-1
CASSLSTGGGTEAFF
TGTGCCAGCAGTTTATCAACGGGGGGCGGCACTGAAGCTTTCTTT
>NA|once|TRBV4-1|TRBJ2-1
CASSQGEGLPYNEQFF
TGCGCCAGCAGCCAAGGGGAAGGGTTACCCTACAATGAGCAGTTCTTC
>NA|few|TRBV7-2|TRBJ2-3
CASSWDATDTQYF
TGTGCCAGCAGCTGGGACGCCACAGATACGCAGTATTTT
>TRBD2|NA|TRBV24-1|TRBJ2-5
CATSDSELAEQETQYF
TGTGCCACCAGTGATTCCGAACTAGCGGAACAAGAGACCCAGTACTTC
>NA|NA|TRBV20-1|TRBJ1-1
CSATRDYKAFF
TGCAGTGCCACCAGGGACTACAAAGCTTTCTTT
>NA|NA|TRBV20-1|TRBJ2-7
CSAPAPEGPYEQYF
TGCAGTGCCCCCGCCCCGGAGGGCCCCTACGAGCAGTACTTC
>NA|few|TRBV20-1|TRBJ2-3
CSAAQGGLAIADTQYF
TGCAGTGCTGCACAGGGGGGACTAGCTATCGCAGATACGCAGTATTTT
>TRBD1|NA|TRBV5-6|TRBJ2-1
CASSSGQGTERFF
TGTGCCAGCAGTTCGGGACAGGGGACTGAGCGGTTCTTC
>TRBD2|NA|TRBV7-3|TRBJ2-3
CASSLKGLAGKDTQYF
TGTGCCAGCAGCTTAAAAGGACTAGCGGGGAAAGATACGCAGTATTTT
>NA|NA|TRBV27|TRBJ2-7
CASSLYPSYEQYF
TGTGCCAGCAGTTTATATCCCTCCTACGAGCAGTACTTC